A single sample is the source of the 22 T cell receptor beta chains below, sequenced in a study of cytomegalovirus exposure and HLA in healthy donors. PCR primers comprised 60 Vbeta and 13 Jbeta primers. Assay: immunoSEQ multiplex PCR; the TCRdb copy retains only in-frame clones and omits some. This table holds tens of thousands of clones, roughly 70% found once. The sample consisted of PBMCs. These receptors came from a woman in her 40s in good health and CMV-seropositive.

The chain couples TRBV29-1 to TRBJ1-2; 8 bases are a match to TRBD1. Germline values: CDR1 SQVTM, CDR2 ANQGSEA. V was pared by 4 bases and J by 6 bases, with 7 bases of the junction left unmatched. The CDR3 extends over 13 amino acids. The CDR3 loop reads CSVGVRGRDGYTF. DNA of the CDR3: TGCAGCGTTGGAGTCAGGGGGCGCGATGGCTACACCTTC.

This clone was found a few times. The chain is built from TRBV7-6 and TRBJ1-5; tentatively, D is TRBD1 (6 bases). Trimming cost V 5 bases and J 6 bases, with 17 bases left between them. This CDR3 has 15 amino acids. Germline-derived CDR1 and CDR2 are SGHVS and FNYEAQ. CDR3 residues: CASSPLGGGVQPQHF. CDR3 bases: TGTGCCAGCAGCCCCCTAGGGGGGGGCGTTCAGCCCCAGCATTTT.

The CDR3 reads CASSFAGGRETQYF. For the CDR3, the DNA is TGTGCCAGCAGCTTTGCAGGGGGCCGGGAGACCCAGTACTTC. The rearrangement links TRBV5-4 to TRBJ2-5; 8 bases agree with TRBD1. The junction had 5 bases not matched to a gene; V was cut back by 2 bases and J by 5 bases. From germline, CDR1 is SGHNT and CDR2 YYREEE (reference sequence). This CDR3 is 14 amino acids long.

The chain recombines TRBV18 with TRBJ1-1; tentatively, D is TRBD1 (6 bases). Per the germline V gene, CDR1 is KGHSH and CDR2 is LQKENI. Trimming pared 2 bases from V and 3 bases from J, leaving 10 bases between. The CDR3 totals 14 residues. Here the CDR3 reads CASSPGSGDTEAFF. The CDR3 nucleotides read TGTGCCAGCTCACCAGGTTCAGGGGACACTGAAGCTTTCTTT.

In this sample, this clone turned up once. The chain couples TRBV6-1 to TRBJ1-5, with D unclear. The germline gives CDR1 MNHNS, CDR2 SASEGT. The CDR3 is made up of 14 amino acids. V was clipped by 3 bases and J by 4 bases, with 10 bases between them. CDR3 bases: TGTGCCAGCAGTGACAGGCAAAGGAATCAGCCCCAGCATTTT. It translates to CASSDRQRNQPQHF.

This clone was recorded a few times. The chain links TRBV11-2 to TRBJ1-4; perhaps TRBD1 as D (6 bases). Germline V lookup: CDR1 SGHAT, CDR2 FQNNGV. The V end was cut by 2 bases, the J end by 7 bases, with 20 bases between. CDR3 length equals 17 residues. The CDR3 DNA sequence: TGTGCCAGCAGCTTATTTCTGGGCGAGGGGGTCCGTGAAAAACTGTTTTTT. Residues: CASSLFLGEGVREKLFF. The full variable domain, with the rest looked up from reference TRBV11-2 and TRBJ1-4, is EAGVAQSPRYKIIEKRQSVAFWCNPISGHATLYWYQQILGQGPKLLIQFQNNGVVDDSQLPKDRFSAERLKGVDSTLKIQPAKLEDSAVYLCASSLFLGEGVREKLFFGSGTQLSVL.

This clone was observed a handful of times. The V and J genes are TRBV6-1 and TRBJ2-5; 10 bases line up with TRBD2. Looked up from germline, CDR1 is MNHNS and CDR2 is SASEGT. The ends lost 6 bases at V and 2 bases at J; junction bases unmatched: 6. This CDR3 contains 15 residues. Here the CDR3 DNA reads TGTGCCAGCAGAGACACTAGCGGGGCTCAAGAGACCCAGTACTTC. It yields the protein CASRDTSGAQETQYF.

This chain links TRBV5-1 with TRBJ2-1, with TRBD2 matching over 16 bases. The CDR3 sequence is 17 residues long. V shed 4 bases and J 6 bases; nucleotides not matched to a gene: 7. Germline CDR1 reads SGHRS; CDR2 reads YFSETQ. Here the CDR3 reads CASSTGLAGGPFNEQFF. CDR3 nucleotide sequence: TGCGCCAGCAGCACGGGACTAGCGGGGGGGCCGTTCAATGAGCAGTTCTTC. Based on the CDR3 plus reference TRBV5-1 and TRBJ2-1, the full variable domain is KAGVTQTPRYLIKTRGQQVTLSCSPISGHRSVSWYQQTPGQGLQFLFEYFSETQRNKGNFPGRFSGRQFSNSRSEMNVSTLELGDSALYLCASSTGLAGGPFNEQFFGPGTRLTVL.

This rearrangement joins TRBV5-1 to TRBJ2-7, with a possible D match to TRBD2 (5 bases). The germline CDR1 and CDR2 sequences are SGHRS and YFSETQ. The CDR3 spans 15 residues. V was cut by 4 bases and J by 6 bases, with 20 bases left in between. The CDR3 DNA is TGCGCCAGCAGCAAGGAACCCGGGATCGCCGGCGAGCAGTACTTC. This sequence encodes CASSKEPGIAGEQYF.

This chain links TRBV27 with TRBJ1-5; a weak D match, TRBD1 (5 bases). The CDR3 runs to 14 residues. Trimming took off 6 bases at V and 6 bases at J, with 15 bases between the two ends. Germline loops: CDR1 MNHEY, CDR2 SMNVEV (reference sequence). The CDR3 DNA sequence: TGTGCCAGCAGCCAGGGAATGTTGAGTCAGCCCCAGCATTTT. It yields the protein CASSQGMLSQPQHF.

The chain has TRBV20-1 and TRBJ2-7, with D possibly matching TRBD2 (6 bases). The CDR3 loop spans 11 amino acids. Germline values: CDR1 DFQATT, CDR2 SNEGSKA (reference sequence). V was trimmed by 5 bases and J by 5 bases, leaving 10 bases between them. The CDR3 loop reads CSALGGDEQYF. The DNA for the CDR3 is TGCAGTGCTTTGGGCGGGGACGAGCAGTACTTC.

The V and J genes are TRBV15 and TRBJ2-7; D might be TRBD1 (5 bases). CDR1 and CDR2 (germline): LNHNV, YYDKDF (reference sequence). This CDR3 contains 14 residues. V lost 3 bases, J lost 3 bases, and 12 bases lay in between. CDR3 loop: CATSSAGRDYEQYF. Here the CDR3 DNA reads TGTGCCACCAGCAGTGCCGGCAGGGACTACGAGCAGTACTTC.

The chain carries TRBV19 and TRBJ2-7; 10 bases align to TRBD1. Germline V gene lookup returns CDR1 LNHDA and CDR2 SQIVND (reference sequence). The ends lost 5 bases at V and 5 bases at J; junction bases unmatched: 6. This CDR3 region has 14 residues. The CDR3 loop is CASSVTGGKNEQYF. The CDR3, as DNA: TGTGCCAGTAGTGTGACAGGGGGCAAGAACGAGCAGTACTTC.

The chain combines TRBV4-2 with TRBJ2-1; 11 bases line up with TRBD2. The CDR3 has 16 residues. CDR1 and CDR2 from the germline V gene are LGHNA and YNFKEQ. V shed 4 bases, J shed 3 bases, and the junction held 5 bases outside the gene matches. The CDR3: CASSLSLAGGYNEQFF. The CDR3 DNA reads TGTGCCAGCAGCCTCTCCCTAGCGGGGGGCTACAATGAGCAGTTCTTC.

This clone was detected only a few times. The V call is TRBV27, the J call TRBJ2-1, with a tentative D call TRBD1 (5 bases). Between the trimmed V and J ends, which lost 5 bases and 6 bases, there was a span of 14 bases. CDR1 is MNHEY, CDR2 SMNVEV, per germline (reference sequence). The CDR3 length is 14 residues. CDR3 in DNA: TGTGCCAGCAGTCCAGGGTTTTCGGGCAATGAGCAGTTCTTC. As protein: CASSPGFSGNEQFF.

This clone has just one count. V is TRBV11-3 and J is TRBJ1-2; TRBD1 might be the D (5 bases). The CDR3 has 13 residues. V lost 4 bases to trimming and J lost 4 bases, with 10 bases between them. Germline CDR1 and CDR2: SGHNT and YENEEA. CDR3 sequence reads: CASSSPGGYGYTF. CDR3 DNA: TGTGCCAGCAGCTCCCCGGGGGGCTATGGCTACACCTTC.

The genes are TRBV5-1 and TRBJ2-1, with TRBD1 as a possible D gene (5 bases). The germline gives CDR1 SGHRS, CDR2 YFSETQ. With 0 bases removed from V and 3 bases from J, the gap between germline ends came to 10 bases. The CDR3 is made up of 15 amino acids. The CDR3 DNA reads TGCGCCAGCAGCTTGGCCCAGGGCCGCTACAATGAGCAGTTCTTC. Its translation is CASSLAQGRYNEQFF.

The CDR3 DNA reads as TGTGCCAGTAGTTGGAAACGGGGGGGCTCCTCCTACGAGCAGTACTTC. This sequence encodes CASSWKRGGSSYEQYF. This chain connects TRBV19 to TRBJ2-7; 8 bases line up with TRBD2. Germline V gives CDR1 LNHDA, CDR2 SQIVND (reference sequence). The CDR3 has 16 amino acids. Trimming cost V 5 bases and J 0 bases; bases outside gene matches: 9.

The CDR3 is CASSVRGRWNEQFF. CDR3 in DNA: TGTGCCAGCAGTGTGAGGGGGCGGTGGAATGAGCAGTTCTTC. The chain couples TRBV2 to TRBJ2-1; 7 bases agree with TRBD1. Germline V gives CDR1 SNHLY, CDR2 FYNNEI. The CDR3 is 14 amino acids. V lost 4 bases and J lost 7; bases outside the gene matches: 7.

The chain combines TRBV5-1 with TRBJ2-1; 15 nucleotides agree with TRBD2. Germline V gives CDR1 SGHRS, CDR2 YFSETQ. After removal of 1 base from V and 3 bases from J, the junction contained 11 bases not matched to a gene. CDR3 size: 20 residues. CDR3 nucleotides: TGCGCCAGCAGCTTGATCGTTGGGACTAGCGGGGGGACCAACTACAATGAGCAGTTCTTC. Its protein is CASSLIVGTSGGTNYNEQFF.

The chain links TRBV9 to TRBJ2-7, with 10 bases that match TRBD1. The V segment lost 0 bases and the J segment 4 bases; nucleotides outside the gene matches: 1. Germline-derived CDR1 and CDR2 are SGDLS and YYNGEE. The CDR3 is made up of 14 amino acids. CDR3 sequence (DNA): TGTGCCAGCAGCGTAGGGGACAGGGGATACGAGCAGTACTTC. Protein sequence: CASSVGDRGYEQYF.

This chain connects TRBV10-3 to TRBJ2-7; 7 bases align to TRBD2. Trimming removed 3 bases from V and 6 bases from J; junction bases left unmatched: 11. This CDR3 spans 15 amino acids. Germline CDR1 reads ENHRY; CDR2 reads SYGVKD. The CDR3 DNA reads TGTGCCATCAGTGATAGTGGCAGGGAGGGGATCGAGCAGTACTTC. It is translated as CAISDSGREGIEQYF.